Listed here is a single T cell receptor beta chain. The sample comes from a study of shared clonotypes between healthy human individuals. Trimming shortened V by 7 bases and J by 6 bases, and 13 bases separated the two germline ends. Germline values: CDR1 ENHRY, CDR2 SYGVKD. The CDR3 has 14 amino acids. The assay ran at deep level. Measured with immunoSEQ multiplex PCR; TCRdb has only the in-frame clones, and not every one. The table records some 1 million clones, about 70% of them present only once. Donors comprised only Caucasian adults living in Nashville, Tennessee. This clonotype was obtained from a man aged 18 to 30 in good health. The sample taken for sequencing was memory CD4+ T cells sorted from blood. Described subset: CD45RA-negative fraction. The chain uses TRBV10-3 and TRBJ1-6, with D possibly being TRBD1 (6 bases). CDR3 in amino acids: CAINNDRINSPLHF. In DNA, the CDR3 is TGTGCCATCAATAACGACAGGATTAATTCACCCCTCCACTTT.